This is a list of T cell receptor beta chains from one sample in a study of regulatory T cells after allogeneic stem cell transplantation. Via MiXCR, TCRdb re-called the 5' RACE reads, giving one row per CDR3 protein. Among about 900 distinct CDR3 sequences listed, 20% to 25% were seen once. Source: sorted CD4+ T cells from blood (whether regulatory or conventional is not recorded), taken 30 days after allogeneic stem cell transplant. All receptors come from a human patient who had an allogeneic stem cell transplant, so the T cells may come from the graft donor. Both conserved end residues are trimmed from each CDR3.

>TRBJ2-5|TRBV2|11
ASTETGKGTQY
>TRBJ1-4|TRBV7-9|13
ASSLGEAYQEKLF
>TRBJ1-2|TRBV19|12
ASSTTGTNYGYT
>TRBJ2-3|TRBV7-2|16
ASSLFSLGRGDTDTQY
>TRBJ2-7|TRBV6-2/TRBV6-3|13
ASSLRLAGGGEQY
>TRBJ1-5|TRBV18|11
ASSADRGQPQH
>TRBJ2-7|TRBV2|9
ASSEVNSEY
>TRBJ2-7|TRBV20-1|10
SASVSDYEQY
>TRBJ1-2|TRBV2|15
ASSEVFRRGQNYGYT
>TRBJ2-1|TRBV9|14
ASSVAGTPTSNEQF
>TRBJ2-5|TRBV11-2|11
ASTLGGGETQY
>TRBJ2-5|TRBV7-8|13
ASSTSGTPRETQY
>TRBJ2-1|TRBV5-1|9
ASEGVDAQF
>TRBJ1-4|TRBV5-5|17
ASSLKLFPTLETNEKLF
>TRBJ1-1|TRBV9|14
ASSVGVGLTNTEAF
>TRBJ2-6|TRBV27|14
ASDHGQGAGANVLT
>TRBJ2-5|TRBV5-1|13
ASSLRPGQQETQY
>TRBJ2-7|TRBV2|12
ASSPGRPTYGQY
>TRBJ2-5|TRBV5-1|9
ASSSKETQY
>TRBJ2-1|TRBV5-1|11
ASSLARGGTWF
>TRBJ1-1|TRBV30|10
AWSSGTVKAF
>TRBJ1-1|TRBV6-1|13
ASRLPGTQNTEAF
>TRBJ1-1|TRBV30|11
AFKTGVNTEAF
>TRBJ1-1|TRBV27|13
ASRLRGQGNTEAF
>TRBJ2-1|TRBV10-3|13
ASSLGLAEYNEQF
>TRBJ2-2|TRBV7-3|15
ASSPALAGLNTGELF
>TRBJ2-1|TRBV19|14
ASSIRMGQYYNEQF
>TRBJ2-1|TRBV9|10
ASSALAGEQF
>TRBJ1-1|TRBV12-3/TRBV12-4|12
ASSFQGAMTEAF
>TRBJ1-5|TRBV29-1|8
SVPDQPQH
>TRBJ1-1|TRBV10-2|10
ASRQGYTEAF
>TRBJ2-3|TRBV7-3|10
ASSLSGNTQY
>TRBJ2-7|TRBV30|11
AWSHGSSYEQY
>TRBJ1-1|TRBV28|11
ASSPGLDTEAF
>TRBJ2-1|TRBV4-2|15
ASSPRRLAGLYNEQF
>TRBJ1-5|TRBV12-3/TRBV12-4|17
ASSLLPGGRLRTDQPQH
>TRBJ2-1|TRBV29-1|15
SARRGLAGGVHNEQF
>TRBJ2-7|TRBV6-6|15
ASSYSSAPSKTYEQY
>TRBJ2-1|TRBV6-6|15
ASSARTSGGLNNEQF
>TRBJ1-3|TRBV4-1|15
ASSLQKGTLGGNTIY
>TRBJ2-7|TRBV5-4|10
ASGRWNYEQY